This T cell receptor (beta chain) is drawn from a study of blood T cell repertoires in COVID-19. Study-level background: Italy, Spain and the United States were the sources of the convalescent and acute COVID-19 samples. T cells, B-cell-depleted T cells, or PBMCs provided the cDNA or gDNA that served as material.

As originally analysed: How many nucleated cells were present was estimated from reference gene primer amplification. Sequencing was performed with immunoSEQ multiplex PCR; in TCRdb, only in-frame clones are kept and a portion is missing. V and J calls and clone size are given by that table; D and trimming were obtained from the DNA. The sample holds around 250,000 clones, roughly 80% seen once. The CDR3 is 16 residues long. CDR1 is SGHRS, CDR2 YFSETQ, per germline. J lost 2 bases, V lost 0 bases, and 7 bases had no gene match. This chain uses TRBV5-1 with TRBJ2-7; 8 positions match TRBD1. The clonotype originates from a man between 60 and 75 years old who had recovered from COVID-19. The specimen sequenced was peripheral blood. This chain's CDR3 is CASSLDTGGKTYEQYF. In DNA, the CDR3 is TGCGCCAGCAGCTTGGACACAGGGGGAAAAACCTACGAGCAGTACTTC.